Described below is a single T cell receptor beta chain sequence and its context. This sample is part of a study of blood T cell repertoires in COVID-19. The overall study: The study drew acute and convalescent COVID-19 samples from the United States, Italy and Spain. T cells, B-cell-depleted T cells, or PBMCs supplied cDNA or gDNA.

Per the original methods: Reference gene primer amplification in the assay estimated nucleated cell counts. Assay: immunoSEQ multiplex PCR; the TCRdb copy retains only in-frame clones and omits some. V and J calls and clone size are copied from that table; D and trimming were computed from the DNA. The sample contains around 150,000 clones, approximately 89% of which appear only once. V was pared by 0 bases and J by 7 bases, with 16 bases between. The CDR3 consists of 16 residues. Germline-derived CDR1 and CDR2 are SGHDN and FVKESK. Sequenced material: peripheral blood. The TCR sequence derives from a man in his sixties with active or convalescent COVID-19. The V gene is TRBV14, the J gene TRBJ2-1, with D perhaps TRBD2 (6 bases). The CDR3 DNA reads TGTGCCAGCAGCCAAGATCGAGGGAATGCGGGGAATGAGCAGTTCTTC. Translation gives CASSQDRGNAGNEQFF. The whole variable domain, remainder taken from reference TRBV14 and TRBJ2-1, is EAGVTQFPSHSVIEKGQTVTLRCDPISGHDNLYWYRRVMGKEIKFLLHFVKESKQDESGMPNNRFLAERTGGTYSTLKVQPAELEDSGVYFCASSQDRGNAGNEQFFGPGTRLTVL.